This T cell receptor beta chain was identified during a study of shared clonotypes between healthy human individuals. Everyone who donated was a Caucasian adult who lived in Nashville, Tennessee. Using ten immunoSEQ deep assay plates, investigators sequenced unsorted PBMC DNA. Only in-frame clones appear in the TCRdb table, and some are missing; sequencing was by immunoSEQ multiplex PCR. The repertoire holds hundreds of thousands of clones, with roughly 79% as singletons. Whole-study results and caveats: An anticipated effect of sequencing depth on clonotype sharing among donors was recognized.

A single count supports this clone. Its specificity is unknown. Since a much larger clone is just one base distant, this may be a read error. The receptor's source is a woman in her thirties or forties in good health. Some clones in this sample may be carry-over from other donors' samples. The sample comprised PBMCs.

The CDR3 loop reads CASSSGQGGTGELFF. The CDR3 nucleotides read TGTGCCAGCAGCTCCGGACAGGGGGGCACCGGGGAGCTGTTTTTT. This chain joins TRBV7-9 and TRBJ2-2; the match to TRBD1 covers 10 bases. CDR1 and CDR2 (germline): SEHNR, FQNEAQ (reference sequence). Unmatched junction bases numbered 3, after V lost 4 bases and J lost 4 bases. The CDR3 has 15 residues. Looking up the rest from reference TRBV7-9 and TRBJ2-2 gives the full variable domain: DTGVSQNPRHKITKRGQNVTFRCDPISEHNRLYWYRQTLGQGPEFLTYFQNEAQLEKSRLLSDRFSAERPKGSFSTLEIQRTEQGDSAMYLCASSSGQGGTGELFFGEGSRLTVL.